This TCR beta chain comes out of a study of T-cell memory formation after mild COVID-19. Study details: Most TCR clusters belonged to a single donor.

For this clonotype: Its antigen is currently unknown. At one end the junction does not follow the germline gene, possibly because of a read error.

Findings and caveats of the study: CD4+ contracting clones were mainly CM and EM; CD8+ ones, EMRA. Later expanders leaned toward CD4+, whereas clones contracting from day 15 to 85 were balanced CD4/CD8.

This CDR3 contains 13 residues. Libraries for TCRalpha and TCRbeta carried sample barcodes and unique molecular identifiers via 5'RACE. One entry per CDR3 protein, called by TCRdb with MiXCR from the 5' RACE reads. In the table there are approximately 210,000 distinct CDR3 sequences, roughly 18% of which are singletons. V usage is TRBV12-3 or TRBV12-4 and J usage is TRBJ1-5; D is uncertain. The TCR sequence derives from an adult woman who had mild COVID-19 (a few samples of this study predate the infection). Cell type and time point are not known. The material sequenced was PBMCs or a T cell subset sorted from them (not recorded which). Here the CDR3 reads CASSFNSNQSQHF. CDR3 DNA: TGTGCCAGCAGTTTTAACAGCAATCAGTCCCAGCATTTT.